One sample yielded the 8 T cell receptor beta chains listed below, sequenced in a study of blood T cell repertoires in COVID-19. Libraries were prepared by immunoSEQ multiplex PCR; TCRdb keeps only in-frame clonotypes and omits some of them. The repertoire holds 75,000 to 90,000 clones, around four fifths seen once, with 9.5% to 12% in the top ten. The material sequenced was peripheral blood. These receptors were obtained from a human donor in a cohort sampled during active COVID-19.

This clone has just a few counts. The chain links TRBV28 to TRBJ1-1; D is uncertain. The CDR3 contains 12 residues. Germline-derived CDR1 and CDR2 are MDHEN and SYDVKM. Trimming cost V 5 bases and J 8 bases, with 12 bases left between them. For the CDR3, the DNA is TGTGCCAGCAGTGAGGTGGAGTTCGAAGCTTTCTTT. This sequence encodes CASSEVEFEAFF.

This chain links TRBV30 with TRBJ2-3, with D maybe TRBD2 (9 bases). V was pared by 2 bases and J by 1 base, with 25 bases between. Per germline, CDR1 GTSNPN and CDR2 SVGIG (reference sequence). The CDR3 runs 19 residues. The CDR3 is CAWSYGRGLVAGGTDTQYF. CDR3 DNA sequence: TGTGCCTGGAGTTATGGCAGGGGGCTTGTAGCGGGAGGCACAGATACGCAGTATTTT.

This chain uses TRBV29-1 with TRBJ2-5, with TRBD1 matching 8 bases. J was trimmed by 4 bases and V by 2 bases; bases with no gene match: 6. Per the germline V gene, CDR1 is SQVTM and CDR2 is ANQGSEA. CDR3 length: 14 residues. CDR3: CSVELGTGGETQYF. The DNA for the CDR3 is TGCAGCGTTGAATTGGGGACAGGTGGAGAGACCCAGTACTTC.

The V and J genes are TRBV6-4 and TRBJ2-1; maybe TRBD2 (5 bases). Trimming cost V 5 bases and J 3 bases, with 8 bases left between them. CDR3 size: 13 residues. CDR1 and CDR2 from the germline V gene are MRHNA and SNTAGT. CDR3 nucleotide sequence: TGTGCCAGCAGTAGCGGAGTCTACAATGAGCAGTTCTTC. Its protein is CASSSGVYNEQFF.

V is TRBV28 and J is TRBJ2-7, with D maybe TRBD2 (6 bases). This CDR3 contains 15 residues. CDR1 and CDR2 from the germline V gene are MDHEN and SYDVKM. V shed 5 bases and J shed 2 bases, with 16 bases lying between them. CDR3 bases: TGTGCCAGCAGTCGACCCCCGGGACTTCCCTACGAGCAGTACTTC. Translating it yields CASSRPPGLPYEQYF. Variable domain in full (rest from reference TRBV28 and TRBJ2-7): DVKVTQSSRYLVKRTGEKVFLECVQDMDHENMFWYRQDPGLGLRLIYFSYDVKMKEKGDIPEGYSVSREKKERFSLILESASTNQTSMYLCASSRPPGLPYEQYFGPGTRLTVT.

J is TRBJ2-3 and V is TRBV11-3; 9 bases align to TRBD2. From germline, CDR1 is SGHNT and CDR2 YENEEA. J was trimmed by 3 bases and V by 1 base; bases with no gene match: 5. This CDR3 is built from 16 residues. CDR3 in amino acids: CASSLGASGETDTQYF. The CDR3 coding sequence is TGTGCCAGCAGCTTAGGAGCTAGCGGGGAGACAGATACGCAGTATTTT.

V usage is TRBV3-1 (or the pseudogene TRBV3-2) and J usage is TRBJ1-5; TRBD1 matches at 8 bases. V was clipped by 1 base and J by 6 bases; unmatched bases: 5. The CDR3 covers 15 residues. Looked up from germline, CDR1 is LGHDT and CDR2 is YNNKEL (reference sequence). CDR3 amino acids: CASSQGGQGGQPQHF. CDR3 coding DNA: TGTGCCAGCAGCCAAGGCGGACAGGGAGGTCAGCCCCAGCATTTT.

DNA of the CDR3: TGTGCCAGCAGCCCGCCCCCGGTCGGCACAGGGAACTATGGCTACACCTTC. This translates into CASSPPPVGTGNYGYTF. The chain combines TRBV7-2 with TRBJ1-2; D might be TRBD1 (6 bases). The V end lost 5 bases, the J end lost 2 bases, and 21 bases lay between the germline ends. Looked up from germline, CDR1 is SGHTA and CDR2 is FQGNSA. The CDR3 is 17 residues long.